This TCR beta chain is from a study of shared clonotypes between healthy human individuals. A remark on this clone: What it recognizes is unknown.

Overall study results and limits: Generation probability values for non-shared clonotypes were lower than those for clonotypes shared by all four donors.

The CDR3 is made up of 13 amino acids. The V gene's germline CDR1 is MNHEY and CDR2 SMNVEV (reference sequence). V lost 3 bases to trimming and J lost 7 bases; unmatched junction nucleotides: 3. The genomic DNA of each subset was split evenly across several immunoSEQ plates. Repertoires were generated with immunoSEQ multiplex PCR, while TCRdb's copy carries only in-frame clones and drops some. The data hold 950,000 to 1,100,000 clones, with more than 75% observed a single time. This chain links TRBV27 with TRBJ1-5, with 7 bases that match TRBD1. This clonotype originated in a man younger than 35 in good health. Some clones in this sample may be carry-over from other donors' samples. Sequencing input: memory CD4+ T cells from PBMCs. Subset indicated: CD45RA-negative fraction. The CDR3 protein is CASSFDRAQPQHF. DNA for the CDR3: TGTGCCAGCAGTTTCGACAGGGCACAGCCCCAGCATTTT.